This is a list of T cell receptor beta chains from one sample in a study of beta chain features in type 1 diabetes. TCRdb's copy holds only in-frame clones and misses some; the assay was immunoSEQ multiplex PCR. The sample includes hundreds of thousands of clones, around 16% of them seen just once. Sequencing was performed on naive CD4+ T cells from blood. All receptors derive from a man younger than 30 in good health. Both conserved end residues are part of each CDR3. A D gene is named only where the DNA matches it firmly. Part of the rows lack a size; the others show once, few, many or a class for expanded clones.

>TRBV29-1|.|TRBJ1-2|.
CSAEGADYGYTF
TGCAGCGCCGAGGGAGCGGACTATGGCTACACCTTC
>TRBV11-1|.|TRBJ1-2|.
CASSPSAMGPYGYTF
TGTGCCAGCAGCCCCTCCGCCATGGGCCCGTATGGCTACACCTTC
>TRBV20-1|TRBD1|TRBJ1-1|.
CNGQGNTEAFF
TGCAATGGACAGGGGAACACTGAAGCTTTCTTT
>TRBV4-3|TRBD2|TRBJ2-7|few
CASSQGAFLESGRTHYEQYF
TGCGCCAGCAGCCAAGGCGCCTTTCTGGAAAGCGGGAGGACTCATTACGAGCAGTACTTC
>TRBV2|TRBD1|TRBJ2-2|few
CASSLTQGDTGELFF
TGTGCCAGCAGTTTGACACAGGGGGACACCGGGGAGCTGTTTTTT
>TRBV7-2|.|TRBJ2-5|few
CASSSGLGETQYF
TGTGCCAGCAGCTCGGGGTTAGGGGAGACCCAGTACTTC
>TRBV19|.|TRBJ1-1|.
CASSGTAANTEAFF
TGTGCCAGTAGCGGGACGGCTGCGAACACTGAAGCTTTCTTT
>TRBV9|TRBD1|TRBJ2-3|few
CASSAPGQGSSDTQYF
TGTGCCAGCAGCGCCCCGGGACAGGGGTCGTCAGATACGCAGTATTTT
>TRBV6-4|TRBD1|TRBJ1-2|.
CASSKGQGDGYTF
TGTGCCAGCAGTAAAGGACAGGGGGACGGCTACACCTTC
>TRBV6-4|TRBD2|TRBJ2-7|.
CASSSGTIYEQYF
TGTGCCAGCAGCTCCGGGACTATCTACGAGCAGTACTTC
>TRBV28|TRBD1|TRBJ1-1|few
CASSSLRGQGAGEAFF
TGTGCCAGCAGTTCCCTGCGAGGGCAGGGGGCAGGTGAAGCTTTCTTT
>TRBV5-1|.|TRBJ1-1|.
CASSLASGGGQAFF
TGCGCCAGCAGCTTGGCTTCGGGGGGCGGACAAGCTTTCTTT
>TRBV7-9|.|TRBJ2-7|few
CASSGRVVTYEQYF
TGTGCCAGCTCGGGCAGGGTCGTGACCTACGAGCAGTACTTC
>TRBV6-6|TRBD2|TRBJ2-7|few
CASSLAGGRGYEQYF
TGTGCCAGCAGCCTAGCGGGGGGGAGGGGCTACGAGCAGTACTTC
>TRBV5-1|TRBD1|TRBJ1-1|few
CASSPRQGPSQMNTEAFF
TGCGCCAGCAGCCCCCGACAGGGGCCCTCCCAAATGAACACTGAAGCTTTCTTT
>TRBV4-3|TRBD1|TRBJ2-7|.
CASSQLQQGAKPYEQYF
TGCGCCAGCAGCCAACTACAACAGGGGGCGAAACCCTACGAGCAGTACTTC
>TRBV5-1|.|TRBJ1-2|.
CASSSRSRHLNYGYTF
TGCGCCAGCAGCTCGCGAAGCAGGCACCTTAACTATGGCTACACCTTC
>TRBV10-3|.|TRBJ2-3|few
CAISEVGGAIPSTDTQYF
TGTGCCATCAGTGAAGTAGGAGGAGCGATCCCTAGCACAGATACGCAGTATTTT
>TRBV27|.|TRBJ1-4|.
CASSYATHPTNEKLFF
TGTGCCAGCAGTTACGCGACGCATCCAACTAATGAAAAACTGTTTTTT
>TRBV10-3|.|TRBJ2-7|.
CAIRSTGRGNYEQYF
TGTGCCATCAGATCGACAGGGAGGGGGAACTACGAGCAGTACTTC
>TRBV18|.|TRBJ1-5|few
CASSPPGITQPQHF
TGTGCCAGCTCACCACCAGGGATTACGCAGCCCCAGCATTTT
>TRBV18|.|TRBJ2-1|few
CASSPTTPLGMSYNEQFF
TGTGCCAGCTCACCAACCACCCCGTTGGGGATGTCCTACAATGAGCAGTTCTTC
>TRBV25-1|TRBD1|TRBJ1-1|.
CASRMDRGSTEAFF
TGTGCCAGCAGGATGGACAGGGGATCAACTGAAGCTTTCTTT
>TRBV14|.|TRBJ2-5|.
CASSQHGSGRSDPKKTQYF
TGTGCCAGCAGCCAACACGGGTCTGGGCGGAGTGATCCCAAGAAGACCCAGTACTTC
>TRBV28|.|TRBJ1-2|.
CASSLDSYYGYTF
TGTGCCAGCAGTTTGGACAGCTACTATGGCTACACCTTC
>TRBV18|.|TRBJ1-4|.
CASSPGTPRGNEKLFF
TGTGCCAGCTCACCTGGGACCCCGAGGGGTAATGAAAAACTGTTTTTT
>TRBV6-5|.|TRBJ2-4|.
CASRSMSIQYF
TGTGCCAGCAGGAGCATGAGCATTCAGTACTTC
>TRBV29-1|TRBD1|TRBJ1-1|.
CSVQTGMNTEAFF
TGCAGCGTACAGACAGGGATGAACACTGAAGCTTTCTTT
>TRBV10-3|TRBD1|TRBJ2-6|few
CAINGQGSGANVLTF
TGTGCCATCAATGGACAGGGTTCCGGGGCCAACGTCCTGACTTTC
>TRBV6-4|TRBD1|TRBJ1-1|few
CASSDRVNTEAFF
TGTGCCAGTTCAGACAGGGTGAACACTGAAGCTTTCTTT
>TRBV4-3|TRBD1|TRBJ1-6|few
CASSQDSGGDSPLHF
TGCGCCAGCAGCCAAGATTCAGGGGGCGATTCACCCCTCCACTTT
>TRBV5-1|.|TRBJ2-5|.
CASSLGSGYGETQYF
TGCGCCAGCAGCTTGGGGTCAGGGTACGGAGAGACCCAGTACTTC
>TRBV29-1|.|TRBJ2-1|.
CSAMTVDEQFF
TGCAGCGCCATGACAGTTGACGAGCAGTTCTTC
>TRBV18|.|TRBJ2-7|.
CASSRSNTYEQYF
TGTGCCAGCTCACGGTCGAATACCTACGAGCAGTACTTC
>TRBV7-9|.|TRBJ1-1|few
CASSPYGTGSDTEAFF
TGTGCCAGCAGCCCCTACGGGACCGGGTCGGACACTGAAGCTTTCTTT
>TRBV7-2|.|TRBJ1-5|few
CASSTVGSNQPQHF
TGTGCCAGCAGCACTGTGGGGAGCAATCAGCCCCAGCATTTT
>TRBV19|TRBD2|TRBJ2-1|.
CATAGLAGLVEQFF
TGTGCCACCGCCGGGCTAGCGGGATTGGTTGAGCAGTTCTTC
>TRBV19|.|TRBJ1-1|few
CASSIRNTEAFF
TGTGCCAGTAGTATTAGGAACACTGAAGCTTTCTTT
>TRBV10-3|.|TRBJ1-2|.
CAISESTGNYGYTF
TGTGCCATCAGTGAGTCGACAGGCAACTATGGCTACACCTTC
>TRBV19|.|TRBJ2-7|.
CASRPRDNSYEQYF
TGTGCCAGTAGACCCCGGGACAACTCCTACGAGCAGTACTTC
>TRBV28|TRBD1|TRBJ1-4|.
CASSLAGGLGKLFF
TGTGCCAGCAGTTTAGCAGGGGGCCTCGGTAAACTGTTTTTT
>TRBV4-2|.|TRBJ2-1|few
CASSQATSAGEQFF
TGTGCCAGCAGCCAAGCGACTAGTGCAGGTGAGCAGTTCTTC
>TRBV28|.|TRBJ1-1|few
CASSLTGVADTEAFF
TGTGCCAGCAGTTTAACGGGGGTTGCGGACACTGAAGCTTTCTTT
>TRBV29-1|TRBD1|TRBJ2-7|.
CSVATGGKTYEQYF
TGCAGCGTGGCCACAGGGGGCAAAACCTACGAGCAGTACTTC
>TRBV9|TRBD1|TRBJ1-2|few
CASSPRDRTFYGYTF
TGTGCCAGCAGCCCGCGGGACAGGACCTTCTATGGCTACACCTTC
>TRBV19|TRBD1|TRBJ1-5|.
CASSVTGGAYQPQHF
TGTGCCAGTAGTGTGACAGGGGGCGCTTATCAGCCCCAGCATTTT
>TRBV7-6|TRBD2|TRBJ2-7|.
CASSLGGTKTYEQYF
TGTGCCAGCAGCTTAGGCGGGACTAAAACCTACGAGCAGTACTTC
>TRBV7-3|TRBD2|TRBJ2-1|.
CASSLSAGVGNEQFF
TGTGCCAGCAGCTTATCTGCGGGAGTGGGCAATGAGCAGTTCTTC
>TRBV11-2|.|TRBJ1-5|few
CASSFVNQPQHF
TGTGCCAGCAGCTTCGTCAATCAGCCCCAGCATTTT
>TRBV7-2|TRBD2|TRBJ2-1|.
CASSLVLAGLSYNEQFF
TGTGCCAGCAGCTTAGTACTAGCGGGACTCTCCTACAATGAGCAGTTCTTC
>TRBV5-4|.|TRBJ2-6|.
CASSLPTGANVLTF
TGTGCCAGCAGCCTACCGACTGGGGCCAACGTCCTGACTTTC
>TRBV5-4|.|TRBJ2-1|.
CASSLLTLLNEQFF
TGTGCCAGCAGCTTGCTTACACTCCTTAATGAGCAGTTCTTC
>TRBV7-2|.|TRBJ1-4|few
CASSPGQGTTNEKLFF
TGTGCCAGCAGCCCAGGACAAGGCACAACTAATGAAAAACTGTTTTTT
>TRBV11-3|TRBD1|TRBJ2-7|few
CASSLQGQGGAYEQYF
TGTGCCAGCAGCTTACAGGGACAGGGAGGAGCCTACGAGCAGTACTTC